The following is a T cell receptor (beta chain) sequence with its context. What it binds is not known. Profiling relied on immunoSEQ multiplex PCR, and the TCRdb table lists in-frame clones only, not all of them. This table holds some 80,000 clones, around 80% found once. The data stem from a study of T cell clones after liver transplantation. Turning to the study itself: In this trial, immunosuppression withdrawal was attempted within 2 years of liver transplant. Subjects received no induction therapy and standard immunosuppression until randomization at 12-24 months post-transplant. Draws occurred before transplant, before withdrawal, and after complete or failed withdrawal. Study-wide findings and caveats: Circulating graft-donor-reactive CD4 TCRbeta sequences fell significantly post-transplant in most of the 8 subjects.

This CDR3 spans 12 amino acids. CDR1 is MNHEY and CDR2 is SVGAGI in the germline V gene. J was trimmed by 5 bases and V by 8 bases; bases with no gene match: 4. The source was CD4+ T cells from blood, collected 48 months after liver transplant. The V gene is TRBV6-5, the J gene TRBJ2-5, with TRBD1 identical over 8 bases. The source is a human patient who received a liver transplant. The graft donor may have contributed some T cells. The CDR3 reads CASADRAETQYF. The DNA for the CDR3 is TGTGCCAGCGCGGACAGGGCTGAGACCCAGTACTTC.